Listed below are T cell receptor beta chains from one sample, sequenced in a study of OX40 agonist ivuxolimab in advanced cancers. Sequencing was performed with immunoSEQ multiplex PCR; in TCRdb, only in-frame clones are kept and a portion is missing. The sample carries around 77,000 clones, over 85% recorded once. Material: CD4+ or CD8+ T cells sorted from blood, obtained in a trial of the OX40 agonist ivuxolimab. These receptors came from an adult with an advanced solid tumor such as melanoma, head and neck, liver or kidney cancer. Each CDR3 is given with its conserved first and last residue. The D gene is left open where the match is weak. Only some rows state a clone size, as once, few, many or a class for expanded clones.

>TRBJ2-1|.|TRBV7-2|TRBD2
CASSGTSGGGDNEQFF
TGTGCCAGCAGCGGAACTAGCGGAGGGGGGGACAATGAGCAGTTCTTC
>TRBJ2-1|few|TRBV6-6|TRBD2
CASSWTSGRNEQFF
TGTGCCAGCAGTTGGACTAGCGGGAGAAATGAGCAGTTCTTC
>TRBJ1-1|once|TRBV19|TRBD1
CASNPPARTGGMNTEAFF
TGTGCCAGTAATCCCCCAGCGAGGACAGGGGGCATGAACACTGAAGCTTTCTTT
>TRBJ2-1|.|TRBV7-8|.
CASSPNPQRYEQFF
TGTGCCAGCAGCCCCAATCCCCAGCGCTATGAGCAGTTCTTC
>TRBJ1-2|.|TRBV19|.
CASSPDGPYGYTF
TGTGCCAGTAGCCCGGACGGCCCCTATGGCTACACCTTC
>TRBJ2-2|.|TRBV21-1|.
CASSKAILANTGELFF
TGTGCCAGCAGCAAAGCCATTCTCGCGAACACCGGGGAGCTGTTTTTT
>TRBJ2-4|.|TRBV7-8|.
CASSLALGFLAKNIQYF
TGTGCCAGCAGCTTAGCGTTGGGCTTCCTAGCCAAAAACATTCAGTACTTC
>TRBJ2-1|.|TRBV27|TRBD2
CASKQRERRNEQFF
TGTGCCAGCAAGCAGCGGGAAAGGCGAAATGAGCAGTTCTTC
>TRBJ1-5|.|TRBV19|TRBD1
CASNRGYDQPQHF
TGTGCCAGTAACAGGGGTTATGATCAGCCCCAGCATTTT
>TRBJ1-5|.|TRBV7-9|.
CASSLGLGNQPQHF
TGTGCCAGCAGCTTAGGGTTGGGCAATCAGCCCCAGCATTTT
>TRBJ2-3|.|TRBV15|TRBD2
CATGAGELTDTQYF
TGTGCCACCGGGGCGGGAGAACTCACAGATACGCAGTATTTT
>TRBJ1-2|.|TRBV6-1|TRBD1
CASSERTGSGYGYTF
TGTGCCAGCAGTGAAAGGACAGGGTCGGGGTATGGCTACACCTTC
>TRBJ2-5|.|TRBV30|.
CAWSAGDGETQYF
TGTGCCTGGAGTGCAGGGGATGGAGAGACCCAGTACTTC
>TRBJ2-2|.|TRBV18|.
CASSPLGSGELFF
TGTGCCAGCTCACCACTGGGGTCCGGGGAGCTGTTTTTT
>TRBJ2-3|.|TRBV7-2|.
CASSPSFTQYF
TGTGCCAGCAGCCCTTCCTTTACGCAGTATTTT
>TRBJ2-1|few|TRBV7-6|TRBD2
CASSLGPSGGSGNEQFF
TGTGCCAGCAGCTTAGGTCCTAGCGGGGGGTCTGGGAATGAGCAGTTCTTC
>TRBJ2-1|.|TRBV7-8|.
CASSRGGGVEQFF
TGTGCCAGCAGCCGGGGCGGTGGAGTGGAGCAGTTCTTC
>TRBJ2-4|.|TRBV6-1|.
CASSEKGGVQYF
TGTGCCAGCAGTGAAAAGGGGGGGGTTCAGTACTTC
>TRBJ2-5|once|TRBV6-1|TRBD1
CASSPLSGGQETQYF
TGTGCCAGCAGTCCGCTTTCAGGGGGCCAAGAGACCCAGTACTTC
>TRBJ1-5|once|TRBV6-4|.
CASSDTPGDQPQHF
TGTGCCAGCAGTGACACACCAGGAGATCAGCCCCAGCATTTT
>TRBJ2-5|.|TRBV7-3|TRBD1
CASSLGTGQETQYF
TGTGCCAGCAGCTTGGGGACAGGCCAAGAGACCCAGTACTTC
>TRBJ2-1|.|TRBV5-5|TRBD2
CASSLSSGSEGEQFF
TGTGCCAGCAGCCTGTCGAGCGGGAGTGAAGGGGAGCAGTTCTTC
>TRBJ2-2|.|TRBV30|.
CAWREGGGELFF
TGTGCCTGGAGGGAGGGCGGCGGGGAGCTGTTTTTT
>TRBJ1-1|.|TRBV7-3|TRBD1
CASSPTGGTEAFF
TGTGCCAGCAGCCCTACAGGGGGGACTGAAGCTTTCTTT
>TRBJ1-4|.|TRBV18|.
CASSPGRGATNEKLFF
TGTGCCAGCTCACCCGGGAGGGGGGCGACTAATGAAAAACTGTTTTTT
>TRBJ2-7|.|TRBV7-2|.
CASSLDWTPSLEQYF
TGTGCCAGCAGCTTAGATTGGACACCGTCCCTCGAGCAGTACTTC
>TRBJ1-2|.|TRBV6-1|.
CASTELGANYGYTF
TGTGCCAGCACCGAACTCGGTGCTAACTATGGCTACACCTTC
>TRBJ2-7|.|TRBV5-1|.
CASSLGFTRGLGTYEQYF
TGCGCCAGCAGCTTGGGATTTACTAGGGGTCTGGGAACCTACGAGCAGTACTTC
>TRBJ1-1|.|TRBV18|.
CASSQGSSGNTEAFF
TGTGCCAGCTCACAAGGATCAAGTGGAAACACTGAAGCTTTCTTT
>TRBJ2-1|.|TRBV30|TRBD2
CAWSGGTNNEQFF
TGTGCCTGGAGTGGAGGGACTAACAATGAGCAGTTCTTC
>TRBJ2-2|once|TRBV19|TRBD1
CASSIKGASNTGELFF
TGTGCCAGCAGTATAAAGGGGGCGTCGAACACCGGGGAGCTGTTTTTT
>TRBJ2-1|once|TRBV11-2|TRBD2
CASSPGTSGYNEQFF
TGTGCCAGCAGCCCAGGGACTAGCGGGTACAATGAGCAGTTCTTC
>TRBJ2-7|.|TRBV5-1|.
CASSPRANSYEQYF
TGCGCCAGCAGCCCGAGGGCCAACTCCTACGAGCAGTACTTC
>TRBJ1-5|once|TRBV5-1|.
CASSLGDMSNQPQHF
TGCGCCAGCAGCTTGGGGGACATGAGCAATCAGCCCCAGCATTTT
>TRBJ1-1|.|TRBV5-4|.
CASSLAGRGGVEAFF
TGTGCCAGCAGCTTGGCCGGGAGGGGGGGCGTTGAAGCTTTCTTT
>TRBJ1-2|.|TRBV11-2|.
CASSLDSYYGYTF
TGTGCCAGCAGCTTAGACAGTTACTATGGCTACACCTTC